Below are 13 T cell receptor beta chains sequenced from a single sample in a study of lymphopenia after photon versus proton radiotherapy. Repertoires were generated with immunoSEQ multiplex PCR, while TCRdb's copy carries only in-frame clones and drops some. The profile shows approximately 65,000 clones, about 90% of them singletons. The material sequenced was peripheral blood, taken from a patient treated with proton-based radiotherapy. Receptor source: a man older than 75 with esophageal cancer.

The V call is TRBV7-2, the J call TRBJ1-2; possibly TRBD1 for D (5 bases). Trimming pared 4 bases from V and 4 bases from J, leaving 10 bases between. Germline CDR1 reads SGHTA; CDR2 reads FQGNSA. The CDR3 contains 13 residues. In DNA, the CDR3 is TGTGCCAGCAGCTACCGGGGCCCCTATGGCTACACCTTC. Translation: CASSYRGPYGYTF.

The J gene is TRBJ2-2, the V gene TRBV7-2; D is unresolved. Germline loops: CDR1 SGHTA, CDR2 FQGNSA. The CDR3 loop spans 12 amino acids. Trimming left V 5 bases short and J 1 base short, with 2 bases between. The CDR3 loop reads CASSGNTGELFF. The CDR3 coding sequence is TGTGCCAGCAGCGGGAACACCGGGGAGCTGTTTTTT.

The CDR3 nucleotides read TGTGCCAGCAGCCCCCGGCGGTTCCCGTTTCTGGAGCTGTTTTTT. It codes for CASSPRRFPFLELFF. The rearrangement links TRBV11-2 to TRBJ2-2; no reliable D call. Trimming took off 5 bases at V and 10 bases at J, with 20 bases between the two ends. Germline CDR1 is SGHAT and CDR2 is FQNNGV. The CDR3 covers 15 residues.

V gene TRBV6-5 combines with J gene TRBJ1-1; no firm D call. Between the trimmed V and J ends, which lost 5 bases and 2 bases, there was a span of 6 bases. The length of the CDR3 is 12 residues. Germline V gives CDR1 MNHEY, CDR2 SVGAGI. The CDR3 DNA reads as TGTGCCAGCAGTCGCACCAACACTGAAGCTTTCTTT. Translated, it gives CASSRTNTEAFF.

The rearrangement joins TRBV6-5 to TRBJ1-2; D might be TRBD1 (6 bases). CDR3 length: 13 amino acids. Germline CDR1 is MNHEY and CDR2 is SVGAGI. The V and J ends lost 5 bases and 4 bases respectively, with 11 bases between them. The CDR3 loop is CASSPGVLYGYTF. The CDR3 nucleotides are TGTGCCAGCAGTCCAGGGGTCCTCTATGGCTACACCTTC.

The chain combines TRBV4-1 with TRBJ2-7; the D is unclear. The CDR3 totals 13 residues. V was pared by 4 bases and J by 8 bases, with 15 bases between. Germline CDR1 MGHRA, CDR2 YSYEKL. The DNA for the CDR3 is TGCGCCAGCAGCCGTCCCGGGCTAGTCAAGCAGTACTTC. Translation gives CASSRPGLVKQYF.

The V and J genes are TRBV10-2 and TRBJ2-5, with 10 bases identical to TRBD2. Looked up from germline, CDR1 is WSHSY and CDR2 is SAAADI. This CDR3 is 13 amino acids long. The V and J ends lost 7 bases and 3 bases, in that order; junction bases with no gene match: 2. The chain's CDR3 is CASTLAGEETQYF. DNA of the CDR3: TGCGCCAGCACCCTAGCGGGGGAAGAGACCCAGTACTTC.

The chain recombines TRBV5-1 with TRBJ1-1, with 9 bases that match TRBD1. The CDR3 sequence is 14 residues long. With 1 base clipped from V and 4 bases from J, the junction kept 2 bases outside the gene matches. Germline lookup yields CDR1 SGHRS and CDR2 YFSETQ. The CDR3 DNA sequence: TGCGCCAGCAGCTTGCCGACAGGGGGCACTGAAGCTTTCTTT. It translates to CASSLPTGGTEAFF.

The chain couples TRBV15 to TRBJ1-2; 7 nucleotides agree with TRBD1. V gave up 0 bases and J gave up 2 bases; unmatched junction bases: 0. The CDR3 sequence is 14 residues long. Germline V CDR1 and CDR2: LNHNV, YYDKDF (reference sequence). The CDR3 protein is CATSRDRGNYGYTF. The CDR3 coding sequence is TGTGCCACCAGCAGAGACAGGGGGAACTATGGCTACACCTTC.

The chain uses TRBV9 and TRBJ2-7; 7 bases map to TRBD1. The CDR3 sequence is 14 residues long. V shed 4 bases and J 6 bases; nucleotides not matched to a gene: 10. The germline V gene has CDR1 SGDLS and CDR2 YYNGEE. The CDR3 sequence: CASSITGVAAEQYF. In nucleotides, the CDR3 is TGTGCCAGCAGCATAACAGGGGTAGCCGCCGAGCAGTACTTC.

V usage is TRBV7-2 and J usage is TRBJ1-5; D is undetermined. Germline-derived CDR1 and CDR2 are SGHTA and FQGNSA. CDR3 length: 15 amino acids. V shed 5 bases and J shed 7 bases, with 18 bases lying between them. The DNA of the CDR3 is TGTGCCAGCAGCGAGGACCGGGCCCGAGGACAGCCCCAGCATTTT. It yields the protein CASSEDRARGQPQHF.

The chain uses TRBV20-1 and TRBJ1-2; D gene ambiguous. Germline V CDR1 and CDR2: DFQATT, SNEGSKA (reference sequence). V gave up 6 bases and J gave up 8 bases, with 13 bases separating them. The CDR3 runs 11 residues. The CDR3 here is CSAAGPYGYTF. The CDR3 nucleotides are TGCAGTGCCGCAGGTCCTTACGGCTACACCTTC.

The count of this clone is one. The chain links TRBV6-4 to TRBJ1-1; D is ambiguous. CDR3 length equals 14 residues. Germline V CDR1 and CDR2: MRHNA, SNTAGT. V lost 6 bases, J lost 2 bases, and 13 bases lay in between. This chain's CDR3 is CASRPVPSNTEAFF. CDR3 nucleotides: TGTGCCAGCAGGCCGGTCCCCTCCAACACTGAAGCTTTCTTT.